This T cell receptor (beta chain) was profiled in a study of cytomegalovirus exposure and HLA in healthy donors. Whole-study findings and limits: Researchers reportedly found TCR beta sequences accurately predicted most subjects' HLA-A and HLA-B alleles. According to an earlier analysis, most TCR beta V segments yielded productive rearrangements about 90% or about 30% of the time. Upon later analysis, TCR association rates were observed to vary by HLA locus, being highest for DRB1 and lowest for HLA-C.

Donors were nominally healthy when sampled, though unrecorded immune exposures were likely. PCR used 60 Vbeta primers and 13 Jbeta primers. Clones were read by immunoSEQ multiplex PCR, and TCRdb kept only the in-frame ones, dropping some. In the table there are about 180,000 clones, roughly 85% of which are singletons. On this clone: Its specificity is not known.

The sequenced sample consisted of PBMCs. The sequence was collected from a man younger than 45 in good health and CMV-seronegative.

The CDR3 DNA is TGTGCCAGCAGATTGACAGAGGCCTACGAGCAGTACTTC. This translates into CASRLTEAYEQYF. The chain recombines TRBV2 with TRBJ2-7, with TRBD1 as a possible D gene (5 bases). Per germline, CDR1 SNHLY and CDR2 FYNNEI. The CDR3 is 13 residues long. Trimming cost V 6 bases and J 2 bases, with 11 bases left between them.